This T cell receptor (beta chain) was captured by sequencing in a study of regulatory T cells in long-lasting Graves disease. Time point here: persistent/refractory GD, antithyroid drugs over 5 years with positive TRAb. Extracted RNA from PBMCs served as the source of the TCR library. Per germline, CDR1 SGHRS and CDR2 YFSETQ. V lost 7 bases and J 0 bases, leaving 5 bases between the germline ends. This CDR3 is built from 13 residues. HTBI primers from iRepertoire and Arm-PCR of CDR3 regions yielded the TCR beta libraries. TCRdb re-analysed the multiplex PCR reads in MiXCR, keeping a single row per CDR3 protein. In the table there are a few hundred thousand distinct CDR3 sequences, around 20% of which are singletons.

The receptor comes from a female donor with Graves disease. The starting material was peripheral blood mononuclear cells (PBMCs), obtained when the disease was refractory, from a patient treated with antithyroid drugs. The chain is built from TRBV5-1 and TRBJ1-6; D remains unclear. As DNA, the CDR3 is TGCGCCAGCGGCAGCTCCTATAATTCACCCCTCCACTTT. Translation gives CASGSSYNSPLHF.